This record concerns one T cell receptor (beta chain) sequence. Its antigen is not identified. Primers: 60 Vbeta forward and 13 Jbeta reverse. Sequencing was performed with immunoSEQ multiplex PCR; in TCRdb, only in-frame clones are kept and a portion is missing. The sample lists about 200,000 clones, about 72% occurring once. This record comes from a study of cytomegalovirus exposure and HLA in healthy donors. Whole-study findings and limits: Equally common other TCR beta chains were less clonally expanded than HLA-associated ones, a later analysis found. Based on reports, TCR beta sequences accurately predicted HLA-A and HLA-B alleles for most subjects. An analysis was carried out later, and it reportedly showed fewer N-insertions in an Asian-associated ancestry cluster than the roughly 670-donor mean.

V was clipped by 3 bases and J by 5 bases, with 10 bases between them. Germline assignment: CDR1 MNHEY and CDR2 SMNVEV (reference sequence). The CDR3 length is 13 residues. V and J are TRBV27 and TRBJ1-1; D is ambiguous. This receptor was identified in a male donor in good health and CMV-seronegative. What was sequenced was PBMCs. This chain's CDR3 is CASSFSGRTEAFF. The CDR3 DNA follows: TGTGCCAGCAGTTTTTCTGGGCGAACTGAAGCTTTCTTT.